Sequencing of this T cell receptor beta chain was carried out in a study of cytomegalovirus exposure and HLA in healthy donors. Primers for the PCR totalled 60 Vbeta and 13 Jbeta. Data came from immunoSEQ multiplex PCR; TCRdb stores just in-frame clones and leaves some out. The sample comprises roughly 200,000 clones, almost 85% of which are singletons, and less than 2.5% rests with the top ten. Sequencing was performed on PBMCs. The clonotype originates from a woman between 45 and 65 years old in good health and CMV-seronegative.

The CDR3 loop reads CASSLEGSVGGEKLFF. The CDR3 nucleotides read TGTGCCAGCAGCTTAGAAGGGTCAGTCGGAGGGGAAAAACTGTTTTTT. J is TRBJ1-4 and V is TRBV7-2; D call uncertain. The V gene's germline CDR1 is SGHTA and CDR2 FQGNSA. Trimming took 1 base from V and 8 from J, leaving 17 bases between them. The CDR3 extends over 16 amino acids.